This T cell receptor (beta chain) was captured in a study of T cell repertoires in cytomegalovirus infection. The overall study: Public TCR beta signatures indicated both CMV infection and matching HLA type.

TCRdb itself ran the reads through MiXCR, one entry per CDR3 protein. The profile covers under 200,000 distinct CDR3 sequences, with about a fifth appearing a single time and more than 25% taken by the ten largest. V was clipped by 5 bases and J by 3 bases, with 7 bases between them. CDR1 and CDR2 (germline): PRHDT, FYEKMQ (reference sequence). CDR3 size: 12 residues. This clonotype has just a few counts. The antigen remains undetermined. This receptor was identified in a human donor in good health (CMV status not recorded). Some clones in this sample may be carry-over from other donors' samples. The rearrangement uses TRBV13 and TRBJ1-1; D uncertain. The sample consisted of CD8+ T cells from cultured PBMCs, taken from culture after CMV antigen stimulation. This CDR3 reads CASSARYTEAFF. The CDR3 bases are TGTGCCAGCAGCGCCCGGTACACTGAAGCTTTCTTT.